Listed below are T cell receptor beta chains from one sample, sequenced in a study of identifying expanded T cells in peripheral blood. Libraries were prepared by immunoSEQ multiplex PCR; TCRdb keeps only in-frame clonotypes and omits some of them. The top ten hold approximately 18% of the sample, which has 100,000 or so clones, around 90% seen once. The sample taken for sequencing was blood. The source is a person aged 18 to 70 in good health. The CDR3 runs from the conserved cysteine through the conserved F or W. The D gene is left open where the match is weak. Not all rows give a size; the values are once, few, many and, for expanded clones, a class.

j_call d_call clone_size v_call cdr3_nt cdr3_aa
TRBJ1-2 - - TRBV11-2 TGTGCCAGCAGCCATATCCGGGACTTGTCGTTTGGCTACACCTTC CASSHIRDLSFGYTF
TRBJ2-3 - - TRBV5-4 TGTGCCAGCAGCTTGGCCGGAGGGGCCGATACGCAGTATTTT CASSLAGGADTQYF
TRBJ2-7 TRBD2 - TRBV28 TGTGCCAGCAGTTCCCCTAGCGGGGCGCCTACGGGGCAGTACTTC CASSSPSGAPTGQYF
TRBJ1-1 - - TRBV6-6 TGTGCCAGCAGTTACTCGCGTAATCCGAACACTGAAGCTTTCTTT CASSYSRNPNTEAFF
TRBJ1-2 - - TRBV2 TGTGCCAGCAGTGACCAGGTAGACTATGGCTACACCTTC CASSDQVDYGYTF
TRBJ2-1 - - TRBV7-2 TGTGCCAGCAGCCTAAAGACGGGTCCGAATGAGCAGTTCTTC CASSLKTGPNEQFF
TRBJ1-3 - - TRBV7-8 TGTGCCAGCAGCTTAGATTCAGGGGTCGGAAACACCATATATTTT CASSLDSGVGNTIYF
TRBJ2-3 TRBD1 medium-sized TRBV6-4 TGTGCCAGCAGTGACTCTGGGACAGGGGGGGCAGATACGCAGTATTTT CASSDSGTGGADTQYF
TRBJ2-1 - - TRBV2 TGTGCCAGCAGTGCATTCCCCCCGACTAGTCCGCCCTACAATGAGCAGTTCTTC CASSAFPPTSPPYNEQFF
TRBJ1-1 - - TRBV7-6 TGTGCCAGCAGCTTAAGGGAGAGAGAAACTGAAGCTTTCTTT CASSLRERETEAFF
TRBJ1-3 - - TRBV11-2 TGTGCCAGCAGCCGTACCGGGGGGCGCGGAAACACCATATATTTT CASSRTGGRGNTIYF
TRBJ1-2 - - TRBV6-5 TGTGCCAGCAGTTACTCCTGGGGAGCGGGCTATGGCTACACCTTC CASSYSWGAGYGYTF
TRBJ2-7 - - TRBV4-1 TGCGCCAGCAGCCAAGATGGGAGAAATCAGTACTTC CASSQDGRNQYF
TRBJ2-7 TRBD1 - TRBV15 TGTGCCACCAGCCGGGACAGGGGGGGCGAGCAGTACTTC CATSRDRGGEQYF
TRBJ1-1 - - TRBV27 TGTGCCAGCAGTACAGTAGGTCCAACCCGGGGGCGACGCACTGAAGCTTTCTTT CASSTVGPTRGRRTEAFF
TRBJ1-2 - - TRBV15 TGTGCCACCAGCTTAGGGGGGGGGCGAGGCTACACCTTC CATSLGGGRGYTF
TRBJ2-1 TRBD2 - TRBV30 TGTGCCTGGGCGGAGGGACTAGGCAATGAGCAGTTCTTC CAWAEGLGNEQFF
TRBJ2-1 TRBD1 - TRBV19 TGTGCCAGTAGGATCTCAGGGGGTCGCTACAATGAGCAGTTCTTC CASRISGGRYNEQFF
TRBJ2-1 - - TRBV5-1 TGCGCCAGCAGCTTGGGGCAGGCCTACAATGAGCAGTTCTTC CASSLGQAYNEQFF
TRBJ1-3 - - TRBV5-4 TGTGCCAGCAGCTGGGACGCTTCTGGAAACACCATATATTTT CASSWDASGNTIYF
TRBJ1-1 - - TRBV6-5 TGTGCCAGCAGTTACCTCTCGACCGCGAACACTGAAGCTTTCTTT CASSYLSTANTEAFF
TRBJ1-1 - - TRBV9 TGTGCCAGCAGCCCCAAGCCCCGACAGGACACTGAAGCTTTCTTT CASSPKPRQDTEAFF
TRBJ2-7 - - TRBV10-3 TGTGCCACAGGGGACTCAAAGGTCGAGCAGTACTTC CATGDSKVEQYF
TRBJ2-1 TRBD2 - TRBV10-3 TGTGCCATCAGTGGCGGGGGGGGGAACAATGAGCAGTTCTTC CAISGGGGNNEQFF
TRBJ2-5 TRBD1 - TRBV2 TGTGCCAGCAGCCCGACAGGGTACCAAGAGACCCAGTACTTC CASSPTGYQETQYF
TRBJ2-7 TRBD1 - TRBV5-6 TGTGCCAGCAGCTGGGGCGAGACAGGGGGTGAGCAGTACTTC CASSWGETGGEQYF
TRBJ2-2 - - TRBV5-1 TGCGCCAGCAGCCGACAGGCCTCGAACACCGGGGAGCTGTTTTTT CASSRQASNTGELFF
TRBJ1-5 - - TRBV6-1 TGTGCCAGCAGTGAACCCAATCAGCCCCAGCATTTT CASSEPNQPQHF
TRBJ2-4 TRBD1 - TRBV7-2 TGTGCCAGCAGCTTTAGACAGGGGGGGATTCAGTACTTC CASSFRQGGIQYF
TRBJ2-1 - - TRBV28 TGTGCCAGCAATTACCCCGGACTATACAATGAGCAGTTCTTC CASNYPGLYNEQFF
TRBJ1-2 - - TRBV2 TGTGCCAGCAGTGAAGGACGGAGTTATGGCTACACCTTC CASSEGRSYGYTF
TRBJ1-2 - - TRBV19 TGTGCCAGCCATAACTATGGCTACACCTTC CASHNYGYTF
TRBJ2-3 - - TRBV13 TGTGCCAGCAGCCCCCTCCGCACAGATACGCAGTATTTT CASSPLRTDTQYF
TRBJ1-5 - - TRBV7-2 TGTGCCAGCAGCTTAGGTGGGAAACGCAATCAGCCCCAGCATTTT CASSLGGKRNQPQHF
TRBJ2-7 - - TRBV4-3 TGCGCCAGCAGCCAAGATATGAGGGTAGAGCAGTACTTC CASSQDMRVEQYF